The source of this T cell receptor (beta chain) is a study of blood T cell repertoires in COVID-19. Some clones are missing from TCRdb's copy, which holds only in-frame ones; the method was immunoSEQ multiplex PCR. The sample lists tens of thousands of clones; approximately 83% were seen once. This TCR was recovered from a human donor in a cohort sampled during active COVID-19. The donor label of this sample is uncertain. Sample: peripheral blood.

The CDR3 spells CASSFGRAGNTIYF. Here the CDR3 DNA reads TGTGCCAGCAGTTTTGGCAGGGCTGGAAACACCATATATTTT. The rearrangement links TRBV27 to TRBJ1-3; D is perhaps TRBD1 (5 bases). The germline gives CDR1 MNHEY, CDR2 SMNVEV (reference sequence). There are 14 residues in the CDR3. Trimming cost V 3 bases and J 2 bases, with 8 bases left between them.